These 25 T cell receptor beta chains were all obtained from the same sample, sequenced in a study of blood T cells in healthy people across ages. Next came a second PCR, run for about 7 to 12 cycles, which used a sample-barcoded 5' primer along with a J-beta primer mix. TCRdb reprocessed the 5' RACE reads via MiXCR and lists one record per CDR3 protein. The table shows 600,000 or so distinct CDR3 sequences, with around a fifth occurring only once. Sequenced material: blood. These receptors all stem from a man in his 70s in good health.

This chain uses TRBV28 with TRBJ2-1; 7 positions match TRBD1. Trimming at V came to 4 bases and at J to 3 bases, leaving 9 bases not matched to a gene. This CDR3 is 16 amino acids long. The germline V gene has CDR1 MDHEN and CDR2 SYDVKM. CDR3 coding DNA: TGTGCCAGCAGTTCTCCCCGACAGGGCGACTACAATGAGCAGTTCTTC. Its translation is CASSSPRQGDYNEQFF.

The chain combines TRBV25-1 with TRBJ2-4, with D possibly TRBD1 on 6 matching bases. CDR1 and CDR2 from the germline V gene are MGHDK and SYGVNS. The V and J ends lost 3 bases and 2 bases respectively, with 14 bases between them. The CDR3 spans 16 residues. The CDR3 DNA sequence: TGTGCCAGCAGTGACGGGCAGGGGAAGCCCAAAAACATTCAGTACTTC. This translates into CASSDGQGKPKNIQYF.

The rearrangement links TRBV28 to TRBJ2-7; 8 bases agree with TRBD1. Trimming cost V 1 base and J 4 bases; bases outside gene matches: 3. The length of the CDR3 is 14 residues. The germline gives CDR1 MDHEN, CDR2 SYDVKM. CDR3 coding DNA: TGTGCCAGCAGTTTATACGGACAGGGTTACGAGCAGTACTTC. It specifies CASSLYGQGYEQYF.

This clonotype was counted ten times or more. The rearrangement uses TRBV7-2 and TRBJ1-1; D not resolved. The CDR3 is 13 amino acids. Deletions cut 3 bases from V and 1 base from J, with 6 bases between. Germline lookup yields CDR1 SGHTA and CDR2 FQGNSA. This chain's CDR3 is CASSLARNTEAFF. The CDR3 nucleotides read TGTGCCAGCAGCTTGGCGAGGAACACTGAAGCTTTCTTT.

This clonotype was found once. The chain has TRBV19 and TRBJ2-7; no firm D call. Germline V gene sequence: CDR1 LNHDA, CDR2 SQIVND (reference sequence). CDR3 size: 12 residues. V was pared by 2 bases and J by 6 bases, with 8 bases between. The CDR3 nucleotides are TGTGCCAGTAGTATACCAGGAACCGAGCAGTACTTC. Protein product: CASSIPGTEQYF.

The chain recombines TRBV24-1 with TRBJ2-1; 9 nucleotides match TRBD1. The CDR3 has 15 amino acids. J was trimmed by 5 bases and V by 4 bases; bases with no gene match: 5. Germline values: CDR1 KGHDR, CDR2 SFDVKD. The CDR3 protein is CATSDPGQGHNEQFF. The CDR3, as DNA: TGTGCCACCAGTGACCCGGGACAGGGACACAATGAGCAGTTCTTC.

This clonotype was picked up a small number of times. The chain joins TRBV20-1 to TRBJ2-1, with D possibly being TRBD2 (6 bases). The J call is uncertain, as TRBJ2-7 better fits the DNA end. From germline, CDR1 is DFQATT and CDR2 SNEGSKA (reference sequence). The CDR3 length is 15 residues. In DNA form, the CDR3 reads TGCAGTGCTATCGCCGGGACTGTTCCCTCCTACGAGCAGTACTTC. The encoded protein is CSAIAGTVPSYEQYF.

This clonotype was counted between two and nine times. The rearrangement uses TRBV5-1 and TRBJ2-5, with D perhaps matching TRBD1 (6 bases). Trimming removed 4 bases from V and 3 bases from J, with 13 bases in between. This CDR3 comprises 14 residues. Germline loops: CDR1 SGHRS, CDR2 YFSETQ. The CDR3, as DNA: TGCGCCAGCAGCCTCTCCCGGACAGAAGAGACCCAGTACTTC. Translation gives CASSLSRTEETQYF.

This clonotype appeared a few times. The chain uses TRBV4-1 and TRBJ2-3; D not certain. The CDR3 length is 12 residues. CDR1 is MGHRA and CDR2 is YSYEKL in the germline V gene. Deletions cut 0 bases from V and 7 bases from J, with 5 bases between. The CDR3 spells CASSQDSYTQYF. CDR3 sequence (DNA): TGCGCCAGCAGCCAAGATAGTTATACGCAGTATTTT.

V gene TRBV20-1 combines with J gene TRBJ2-5, with 8 bases lining up with TRBD2. Trimming cost V 6 bases and J 4 bases; bases outside gene matches: 13. The germline CDR1 and CDR2 sequences are DFQATT and SNEGSKA (reference sequence). This CDR3 comprises 15 residues. CDR3 protein: CSATRGGPPGETQYF. For the CDR3, the DNA is TGCAGTGCAACTCGGGGGGGACCACCGGGAGAGACCCAGTACTTC.

A few counts support this clonotype. CDR3 in DNA: TGCAGTGCAATTACAGGGGGCGCAGGAAACATTCAGTACTTC. Translation gives CSAITGGAGNIQYF. V gene TRBV20-1 combines with J gene TRBJ2-4, with 9 bases fitting TRBD1. V was clipped by 6 bases and J by 6 bases; unmatched bases: 9. The CDR3 sequence is 14 residues long. Germline V gene lookup returns CDR1 DFQATT and CDR2 SNEGSKA (reference sequence).

This clonotype has a handful of counts. V is TRBV10-3 and J is TRBJ2-1, with 11 positions matching TRBD2. The junction had 4 bases not matched to a gene; V was cut back by 7 bases and J by 2 bases. Germline V gives CDR1 ENHRY, CDR2 SYGVKD. The CDR3 contains 15 residues. CDR3 sequence (DNA): TGTGCCATCATGAGACTAGCGGGGCCCTACAATGAGCAGTTCTTC. Its translation is CAIMRLAGPYNEQFF.

J is TRBJ1-3 and V is TRBV20-1; D possibly corresponds to TRBD1 (6 bases). Germline V gene data show CDR1 as DFQATT and CDR2 as SNEGSKA (reference sequence). This CDR3 comprises 13 residues. V gave up 4 bases and J gave up 0 bases, with 7 bases separating them. As DNA, the CDR3 is TGCAGTGCTACGACAGGCTCTGGAAACACCATATATTTT. Translated, it gives CSATTGSGNTIYF.

This clonotype has a count of ten or more. The chain links TRBV10-3 to TRBJ1-5; D ambiguous. Germline CDR1 and CDR2: ENHRY and SYGVKD. This CDR3 has 14 residues. Deletions cut 0 bases from V and 6 bases from J, with 9 bases between. CDR3 coding DNA: TGTGCCATCAGTGAGTCGGCAGGATCTCAGCCCCAGCATTTT. Translated, it gives CAISESAGSQPQHF.

This clonotype appeared a few times. V gene TRBV5-8 combines with J gene TRBJ2-1; maybe TRBD1 (5 bases). The V end lost 3 bases, the J end lost 0 bases, and 13 bases lay between the germline ends. The CDR3 sequence is 16 residues long. Germline CDR1 reads SGHTS; CDR2 reads YDEGEE. CDR3 sequence (DNA): TGTGCCAGCAGCTCACGTGATGGGGCCTCCTACAATGAGCAGTTCTTC. Its protein is CASSSRDGASYNEQFF.

This clonotype was detected a few times. V gene TRBV19 combines with J gene TRBJ2-7; no clear D. This CDR3 has 14 amino acids. V lost 10 bases, J lost 0 bases, and 16 bases lay in between. Germline CDR1 and CDR2: LNHDA and SQIVND (reference sequence). The CDR3, as DNA: TGTGCCACCCGACTCCAACCGGGCTCCTACGAGCAGTACTTC. Protein sequence: CATRLQPGSYEQYF.

This clonotype was seen at least ten times. The rearrangement uses TRBV4-1 and TRBJ2-5; D ambiguous. The CDR3 sequence is 13 residues long. Looked up from germline, CDR1 is MGHRA and CDR2 is YSYEKL. Trimming pared 0 bases from V and 5 bases from J, leaving 7 bases between. CDR3 coding DNA: TGCGCCAGCAGCCAAGATCTTGAGGAGACCCAGTACTTC. It is translated as CASSQDLEETQYF.

The chain joins TRBV10-3 to TRBJ1-4; D perhaps matches TRBD1 (6 bases). Between the trimmed V and J ends, which lost 3 bases and 6 bases, there was a span of 17 bases. This CDR3 spans 16 amino acids. In germline, CDR1 is ENHRY, CDR2 SYGVKD. The CDR3 nucleotides are TGTGCCATCAGTGATTATGGGCAGGGGTCCGATGAAAAACTGTTTTTT. It encodes CAISDYGQGSDEKLFF.

The chain carries TRBV20-1 and TRBJ2-7; 9 nucleotides line up with TRBD2. CDR3 size: 14 residues. From germline, CDR1 is DFQATT and CDR2 SNEGSKA (reference sequence). Unmatched junction bases numbered 4, after V lost 4 bases and J lost 0 bases. In DNA, the CDR3 is TGCAGTGCTACCGGGACTAGCTTCTCCTACGAGCAGTACTTC. Translated, it gives CSATGTSFSYEQYF.

This clonotype showed up just a few times. V gene TRBV20-1 combines with J gene TRBJ2-5; no clear D gene. Germline CDR1 and CDR2: DFQATT and SNEGSKA (reference sequence). Trimming cost V 2 bases and J 11 bases, with 27 bases left between them. The CDR3 length is 16 residues. CDR3 coding DNA: TGCAGTGCTAGAACCTCGAGGCTTCCCAGCTCCTACAAGCAGTACTTC. Translation gives CSARTSRLPSSYKQYF.

The J gene is TRBJ2-1, the V gene TRBV20-1, with D possibly matching TRBD2 (7 bases). Trimming took 0 bases from V and 7 from J, leaving 16 bases between them. Germline lookup yields CDR1 DFQATT and CDR2 SNEGSKA (reference sequence). The CDR3 runs to 15 residues. The CDR3 spells CSARDLEGGLNEQFF. The CDR3 DNA reads as TGCAGTGCTAGAGATCTGGAGGGGGGGCTTAATGAGCAGTTCTTC.

The rearrangement links TRBV28 to TRBJ2-1; 8 positions match TRBD2. The V segment lost 5 bases and the J segment 6 bases; nucleotides outside the gene matches: 9. The CDR3 contains 15 residues. Germline CDR1 MDHEN, CDR2 SYDVKM. In DNA, the CDR3 is TGTGCCAGCAGTCCCCCGGGAGGGGCGGCCAATGAGCAGTTCTTC. This sequence encodes CASSPPGGAANEQFF.

The V gene is TRBV6-5, the J gene TRBJ1-2, with a weak D call TRBD1 (6 bases). V lost 6 bases, J lost 8 bases, and 16 bases lay in between. The CDR3 sequence is 13 residues long. CDR1 MNHEY and CDR2 SVGAGI come from the germline V gene. The CDR3 region is CASRNDRTKGYTF. The CDR3 bases are TGTGCCAGCAGAAACGACAGGACAAAGGGCTACACCTTC.

The chain has TRBV7-9 and TRBJ1-4; 8 nucleotides align to TRBD1. This CDR3 is built from 15 residues. Losses at the gene ends were 2 bases for V and 5 bases for J; bases not matched to a gene: 4. Germline CDR1 and CDR2: SEHNR and FQNEAQ (reference sequence). This CDR3 reads CASSLSGGRNEKLFF. The CDR3 DNA follows: TGTGCCAGCAGCTTATCAGGGGGCAGGAATGAAAAACTGTTTTTT.

This clonotype has just a few counts. The chain has TRBV3-1 and TRBJ2-4, with TRBD1 matching over 7 bases. J lost 4 bases, V lost 4 bases, and 4 bases had no gene match. CDR1 is LGHDT, CDR2 YNNKEL, per germline (reference sequence). The CDR3 has 14 residues. The CDR3 loop reads CASSPGQKKNIQYF. DNA of the CDR3: TGTGCCAGCAGCCCGGGACAGAAGAAAAACATTCAGTACTTC. Combining the CDR3 with reference TRBV3-1 and TRBJ2-4 gives the whole variable domain DTAVSQTPKYLVTQMGNDKSIKCEQNLGHDTMYWYKQDSKKFLKIMFSYNNKELIINETVPNRFSPKSPDKAHLNLHINSLELGDSAVYFCASSPGQKKNIQYFGAGTRLSVL.